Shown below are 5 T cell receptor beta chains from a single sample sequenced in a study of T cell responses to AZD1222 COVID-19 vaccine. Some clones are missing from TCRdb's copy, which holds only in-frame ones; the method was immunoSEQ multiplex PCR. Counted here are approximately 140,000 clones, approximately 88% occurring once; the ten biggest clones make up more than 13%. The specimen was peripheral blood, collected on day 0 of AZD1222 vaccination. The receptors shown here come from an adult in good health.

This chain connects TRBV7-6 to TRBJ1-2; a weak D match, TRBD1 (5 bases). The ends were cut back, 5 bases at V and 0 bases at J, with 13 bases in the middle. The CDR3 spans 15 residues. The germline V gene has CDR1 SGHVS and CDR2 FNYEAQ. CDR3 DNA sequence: TGTGCCAGCAGCCGAGGGACGTCAGCTAACTATGGCTACACCTTC. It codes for CASSRGTSANYGYTF.

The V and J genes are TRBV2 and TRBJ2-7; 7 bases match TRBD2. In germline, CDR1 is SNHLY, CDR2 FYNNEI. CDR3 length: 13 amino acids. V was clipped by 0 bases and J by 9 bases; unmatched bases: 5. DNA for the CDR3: TGTGCCAGCAGTGAAGCGCTTCGACTAGCGCAGTACTTC. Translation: CASSEALRLAQYF.

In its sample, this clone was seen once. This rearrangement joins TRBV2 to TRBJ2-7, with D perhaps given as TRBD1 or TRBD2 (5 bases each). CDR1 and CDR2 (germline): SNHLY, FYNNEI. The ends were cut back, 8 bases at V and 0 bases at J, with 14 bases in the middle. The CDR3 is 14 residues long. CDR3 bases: TGTGCCAGCCGACACCCGAGGGGCTCCTACGAGCAGTACTTC. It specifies CASRHPRGSYEQYF.

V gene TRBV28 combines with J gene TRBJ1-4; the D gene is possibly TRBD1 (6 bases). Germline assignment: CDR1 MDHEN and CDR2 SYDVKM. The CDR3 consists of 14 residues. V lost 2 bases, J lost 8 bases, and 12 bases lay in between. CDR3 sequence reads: CASSLPTGWEKLFF. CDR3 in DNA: TGTGCCAGCAGTTTACCCACAGGGTGGGAAAAACTGTTTTTT.

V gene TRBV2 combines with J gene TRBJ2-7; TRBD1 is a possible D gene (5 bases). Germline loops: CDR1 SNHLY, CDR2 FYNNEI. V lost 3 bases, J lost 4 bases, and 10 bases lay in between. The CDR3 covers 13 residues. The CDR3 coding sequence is TGTGCCAGCAGTGATATCAGGGAATACGAGCAGTACTTC. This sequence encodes CASSDIREYEQYF.